Below, 4 T cell receptor beta chains from the same sample are listed, as sequenced in a study of cytomegalovirus exposure and HLA in healthy donors. PCR involved 60 Vbeta and 13 Jbeta primers. The assay was immunoSEQ multiplex PCR, and TCRdb's table has in-frame clones only and misses some. The sample lists 100,000 to 150,000 clones, 60% to 75% occurring once. Material: PBMCs. Receptors originate from a woman aged 45-60 years in good health and CMV-seropositive.

The chain is built from TRBV7-2 and TRBJ2-3, with D maybe TRBD2 (6 bases). Trimming took off 3 bases at V and 10 bases at J, with 14 bases between the two ends. CDR1 is SGHTA and CDR2 is FQGNSA in the germline V gene. This CDR3 has 13 amino acids. Here the CDR3 reads CASSLPGLPAQYF. CDR3 coding DNA: TGTGCCAGCAGCTTGCCGGGACTCCCGGCGCAGTATTTT.

This chain links TRBV5-4 with TRBJ2-5; D may be TRBD2 (5 bases). The germline V and J ends were trimmed by 7 bases and 4 bases, with 20 bases remaining between them. Germline values: CDR1 SGHNT, CDR2 YYREEE (reference sequence). The CDR3 has 15 residues. The CDR3 here is CASALSVGVGETQYF. CDR3 bases: TGTGCCAGCGCCCTATCGGTCGGGGTCGGAGAGACCCAGTACTTC.

This chain uses TRBV4-1 with TRBJ2-5, with D maybe TRBD1 (6 bases). CDR3 length: 13 residues. The V gene lost 4 bases and the J gene lost 4 bases, with 10 bases spanning the gap. Per germline, CDR1 MGHRA and CDR2 YSYEKL. As DNA, the CDR3 is TGCGCCAGCAGCCGAACAGGGTCAGAGACCCAGTACTTC. Its protein is CASSRTGSETQYF.

A word on this clone: The sample holds other DNA sequences that translate to the same CDR3. This chain connects TRBV6-1 to TRBJ2-7, with TRBD1 identical over 7 bases. The trim removed 2 bases at V and 0 bases at J, leaving 1 base unmatched. This CDR3 is 14 amino acids long. CDR1 and CDR2 (germline): MNHNS, SASEGT. CDR3 loop: CASSERTGSYEQYF. The DNA for the CDR3 is TGTGCCAGCAGTGAACGGACAGGCTCCTACGAGCAGTACTTC.